Following are 18 T cell receptor beta chains from one sample sequenced in a study of blood T cells in healthy people across ages. Primers used in a second PCR of about 7 to 11 cycles were a sample-barcoded 5' primer and a J-beta primer mix. Via MiXCR, TCRdb re-called the 5' RACE reads, giving one row per CDR3 protein. The table shows approximately 960,000 distinct CDR3 sequences, with almost 30% occurring only once. These sequences were also reported in another study, on T cells of mothers and their children.

Sequencing was carried out using blood. These receptors all come from a woman in her 40s in good health.

This clonotype turned up a few times. The chain carries TRBV7-8 and TRBJ2-3, with TRBD2 identical over 10 bases. Trimming at V came to 5 bases and at J to 2 bases, leaving 13 bases not matched to a gene. Germline CDR1 SGHVS, CDR2 FQNEAQ. This CDR3 has 18 residues. CDR3 sequence (DNA): TGTGCCAGCAGCCCCGGAGGGCAGCGGGGGGGGACCACAGATACGCAGTATTTT. Translated: CASSPGGQRGGTTDTQYF. The full variable domain, completed using reference TRBV7-8 and TRBJ2-3, is GAGVSQSPRYKVAKRGQDVALRCDPISGHVSLFWYQQALGQGPEFLTYFQNEAQLDKSGLPSDRFFAERPEGSVSTLKIQRTQQEDSAVYLCASSPGGQRGGTTDTQYFGPGTRLTVL.

This clonotype was picked up many times. V is TRBV18 and J is TRBJ2-7, with D maybe TRBD2 (6 bases). In germline, CDR1 is KGHSH, CDR2 LQKENI. Trimming took 3 bases from V and 0 from J, leaving 15 bases between them. The CDR3 spans 16 residues. The CDR3 region has the DNA TGTGCCAGCTCACCCTCGGACTATCTGCGCTCCTACGAGCAGTACTTC. It codes for CASSPSDYLRSYEQYF.

V gene TRBV7-8 combines with J gene TRBJ2-7; D may be TRBD2 (6 bases). CDR3 length: 14 amino acids. In germline, CDR1 is SGHVS, CDR2 FQNEAQ. Deletions cut 4 bases from V and 6 bases from J, with 16 bases between. CDR3 in DNA: TGTGCCAGCAGCTCATCCGGGGCCGGGGGCGAGCAGTACTTC. Residues: CASSSSGAGGEQYF.

V gene TRBV11-2 combines with J gene TRBJ2-3; 7 positions agree with TRBD2. Germline loops: CDR1 SGHAT, CDR2 FQNNGV. Trimming took 5 bases from V and 6 from J; bases not matched to a gene: 2. The CDR3 is made up of 12 amino acids. The CDR3 nucleotides are TGTGCCAGCAGCGGGCGGGGGGATACGCAGTATTTT. Its translation: CASSGRGDTQYF.

This chain joins TRBV5-1 and TRBJ2-7, with D possibly called TRBD1 or TRBD2 (5 bases each). Trimming removed 3 bases at V and 3 bases at J, with 13 bases between. The CDR3 is 14 residues long. Germline V gene data show CDR1 as SGHRS and CDR2 as YFSETQ. The CDR3 loop is CASSWVGPNYEQYF. In DNA form, the CDR3 reads TGCGCCAGCAGCTGGGTGGGACCCAACTACGAGCAGTACTTC.

The DNA of the CDR3 is TGTGCCACCAGCAGAGGAGGAGCTGGGGCCAACGTCCTGACTTTC. Translation: CATSRGGAGANVLTF. The chain is built from TRBV15 and TRBJ2-6; D remains unclear. Germline V gene lookup returns CDR1 LNHNV and CDR2 YYDKDF (reference sequence). V dropped 1 base and J dropped 2 bases, with 6 bases sitting between them. This CDR3 has 15 residues.

Of note for this clonotype: One end of the junction does not line up with germline, which may come from a read error. The V gene is TRBV4-1, the J gene TRBJ1-1, with D tentatively TRBD1 (6 bases). The CDR3 length is 14 residues. The germline CDR1 and CDR2 sequences are MGHRA and YSYEKL. The CDR3, as DNA: TGCGCCAGCAACCAACAGGGTGAGGAAACTGAAGCTTTCTTT. Protein product: CASNQQGEETEAFF.

In this sample, this clonotype turned up many times. This sequence joins TRBV5-6 and TRBJ1-2; 9 nucleotides agree with TRBD1. Trimming at V came to 0 bases and at J to 4 bases, leaving 13 bases not matched to a gene. Germline lookup yields CDR1 SGHDT and CDR2 YYEEEE. This CDR3 comprises 18 residues. The CDR3 loop reads CASSLEGQGRVFGYGYTF. The CDR3 DNA reads as TGTGCCAGCAGCTTGGAGGGACAGGGTAGAGTGTTTGGCTATGGCTACACCTTC.

In this sample, this clonotype turned up many times. The genes are TRBV5-1 and TRBJ1-1; D not resolved. There are 15 residues in the CDR3. The V end was cut by 4 bases, the J end by 3 bases, with 16 bases between. Germline lookup yields CDR1 SGHRS and CDR2 YFSETQ. The CDR3 DNA sequence: TGCGCCAGCAGCCCAAGCCCAAGACTGGACACTGAAGCTTTCTTT. It is translated as CASSPSPRLDTEAFF. The full variable domain, rest sourced from reference TRBV5-1 and TRBJ1-1, is KAGVTQTPRYLIKTRGQQVTLSCSPISGHRSVSWYQQTPGQGLQFLFEYFSETQRNKGNFPGRFSGRQFSNSRSEMNVSTLELGDSALYLCASSPSPRLDTEAFFGQGTRLTVV.

This clonotype has a handful of counts. The rearrangement links TRBV28 to TRBJ2-1; no clear D gene. Germline loops: CDR1 MDHEN, CDR2 SYDVKM. CDR3 length: 14 residues. V lost 4 bases and J lost 1, with 8 bases in between. This CDR3 reads CASSSMLSYNEQFF. In DNA form, the CDR3 reads TGTGCCAGCAGTTCGATGCTATCCTACAATGAGCAGTTCTTC.

CDR3 nucleotide sequence: TGTGCCAGCAGCTTACCCAACAGGGTGGGCCCCTCGTACCAAGAGACCCAGTACTTC. As protein: CASSLPNRVGPSYQETQYF. V usage is TRBV7-6 and J usage is TRBJ2-5, with D tentatively TRBD1 (6 bases). With 2 bases removed from V and 0 bases from J, the gap between germline ends came to 22 bases. This CDR3 spans 19 amino acids. Germline assignment: CDR1 SGHVS and CDR2 FNYEAQ.

This clonotype has ten or more counts. This chain links TRBV7-9 with TRBJ1-4; D is ambiguous. Deletions cut 5 bases from V and 0 bases from J, with 10 bases between. The CDR3 contains 15 residues. Germline CDR1 reads SEHNR; CDR2 reads FQNEAQ (reference sequence). In DNA, the CDR3 is TGTGCCAGCAGCCCTAGTGATGCAACTAATGAAAAACTGTTTTTT. It yields the protein CASSPSDATNEKLFF.

The chain recombines TRBV20-1 with TRBJ1-5, with D unclear. Germline V gene data show CDR1 as DFQATT and CDR2 as SNEGSKA (reference sequence). With 3 bases removed from V and 5 bases from J, the gap between germline ends came to 11 bases. The CDR3 sequence is 13 residues long. CDR3 DNA sequence: TGCAGTGCTAGCGGAAATAGAGATCAGCCCCAGCATTTT. This encodes CSASGNRDQPQHF.

This clonotype was counted once. V and J are TRBV28 and TRBJ2-5, with D possibly matching TRBD2 (5 bases). The CDR3 totals 15 residues. Germline V gene sequence: CDR1 MDHEN, CDR2 SYDVKM. With 3 bases removed from V and 11 bases from J, the gap between germline ends came to 22 bases. This CDR3 reads CASSFIRAEWDEQYF. CDR3 DNA: TGTGCCAGCAGTTTTATCCGAGCGGAGTGGGATGAGCAGTACTTC.

Many counts were recorded for this clonotype. This chain connects TRBV28 to TRBJ2-7, with no clear D. Germline loops: CDR1 MDHEN, CDR2 SYDVKM. Trimming left V 6 bases short and J 4 bases short, with 10 bases between. This CDR3 is 12 amino acids long. CDR3: CASSSLRYEQYF. CDR3 DNA: TGTGCCAGCAGCTCCTTAAGGTACGAGCAGTACTTC. The whole variable domain, filled in from reference TRBV28 and TRBJ2-7, reads DVKVTQSSRYLVKRTGEKVFLECVQDMDHENMFWYRQDPGLGLRLIYFSYDVKMKEKGDIPEGYSVSREKKERFSLILESASTNQTSMYLCASSSLRYEQYFGPGTRLTVT.

The table lists this clonotype with many counts. V usage is TRBV4-1 and J usage is TRBJ1-2; 9 nucleotides line up with TRBD1. Germline V gives CDR1 MGHRA, CDR2 YSYEKL. Trimming removed 0 bases from V and 7 bases from J; junction bases left unmatched: 6. This CDR3 region has 15 residues. CDR3 DNA sequence: TGCGCCAGCAGCCAAGATAGGGGGACAGGGTCTGGCTACACCTTC. Residues: CASSQDRGTGSGYTF.

This clonotype appeared a few times. At one of its ends the junction is not consistent with the germline gene, which may arise from a read error. This chain uses TRBV6-2 or TRBV6-3 with TRBJ1-1; D is ambiguous. The CDR3 extends over 16 amino acids. From germline, CDR1 is MNHEY and CDR2 SVGEGT. CDR3 amino acids: CASSYIAQTINTVAFF. CDR3 bases: TGTGCCAGCAGTTACATAGCCCAGACTATTAACACTGTAGCTTTCTTT.

This clonotype showed up just a few times. V is TRBV7-8 and J is TRBJ1-2; 12 positions agree with TRBD1. V lost 3 bases and J lost 7; bases outside the gene matches: 6. Germline values: CDR1 SGHVS, CDR2 FQNEAQ. The CDR3 sequence is 15 residues long. As DNA, the CDR3 is TGTGCCAGCAGCTTCCGGGACAGGGGGCTAGGTGGCTACACCTTC. It codes for CASSFRDRGLGGYTF.